This T cell receptor (beta chain) is from a study of PD-1 blockade in classical Hodgkin lymphoma. General observations from the study: Patients starting nivolumab under 1 year after ASCT were excluded. The study found that TCR diversity rose significantly by C4D1 in CD4+ but not CD8+ cells. For complete responders, baseline diversity was comparable to that of newly diagnosed patients.

This clone occurred a few times. Its antigen is unidentified. Sample time point: cycle 4 day 1 (C4D1), after about 6 weeks of nivolumab. Every patient experienced relapse after autologous stem cell transplantation, and brentuximab vedotin exposure varied. The study recorded best responses of complete response, partial response or progressive disease. Germline V gene data show CDR1 as MDHEN and CDR2 as SYDVKM. The CDR3 consists of 14 residues. The germline V and J ends were trimmed by 5 bases and 3 bases, with 13 bases remaining between them. Libraries were prepared by immunoSEQ multiplex PCR; TCRdb keeps only in-frame clonotypes and omits some of them. This sample has some 19,000 clones; more than 75% occur once, and the top ten carry about 22%.

The specimen comprised peripheral blood mononuclear cells (PBMCs), sampled before the fourth cycle of nivolumab. The rearrangement links TRBV28 to TRBJ1-2; D not resolved. This TCR was recovered from a human donor with classical Hodgkin lymphoma. This chain's CDR3 is CASSPDDTDYGYTF. The CDR3 DNA reads TGTGCCAGCAGTCCCGACGACACCGACTATGGCTACACCTTC.